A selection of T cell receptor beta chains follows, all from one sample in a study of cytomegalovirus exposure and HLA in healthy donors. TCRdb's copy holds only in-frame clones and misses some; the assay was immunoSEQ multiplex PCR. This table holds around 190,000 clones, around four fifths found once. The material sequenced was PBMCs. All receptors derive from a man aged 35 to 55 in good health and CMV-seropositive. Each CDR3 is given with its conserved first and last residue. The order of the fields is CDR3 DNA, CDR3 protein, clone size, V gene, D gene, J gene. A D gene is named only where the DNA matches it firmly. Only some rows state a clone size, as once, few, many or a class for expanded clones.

TGTGCCAGCAGTGTCACCGGGACTAGCGGCTACGAGCAGTACTTC	CASSVTGTSGYEQYF	.	TRBV6-1	TRBD2	TRBJ2-7
TGTGCCTGGAGTGCTGGGTCGGATAGCGGGACAATCTACGAGCAGTACTTC	CAWSAGSDSGTIYEQYF	.	TRBV30	TRBD2	TRBJ2-7
TGTGCCAGCAGCTCCCTGGCAGGGGCCGGTGAAAAACTGTTTTTT	CASSSLAGAGEKLFF	.	TRBV7-9	.	TRBJ1-4
TGTGCCAGCAGTGATTCGTACGGGAGGGCCGAAGATACGCAGTATTTT	CASSDSYGRAEDTQYF	.	TRBV6-1	TRBD2	TRBJ2-3
TGTGCCAGCAGCTTTGGACCTAGCACGCCCGGGGAGCTGTTTTTT	CASSFGPSTPGELFF	.	TRBV7-3	.	TRBJ2-2
TGTGCCAGTAGGGGAGTTGGGGAGGGTGGCAATCAGCCCCAGCATTTT	CASRGVGEGGNQPQHF	.	TRBV19	.	TRBJ1-5
TGTGCCAGCAGCCAAGATCTACTATACGAGCAGTACTTC	CASSQDLLYEQYF	few	TRBV14	.	TRBJ2-7
TGCGCCAGCAGCTTGCAGGCAGGGGAGGGTGAGCAGTTCTTC	CASSLQAGEGEQFF	.	TRBV5-1	.	TRBJ2-1
TGCGCCAGCAGTGGTGGGTGGAGCTCCTACAATGAGCAGTTCTTC	CASSGGWSSYNEQFF	.	TRBV10-2	.	TRBJ2-1
TGTGCCAGCAGTAGGACTGGGAGCTCCTACGAGCAGTACTTC	CASSRTGSSYEQYF	few	TRBV27	.	TRBJ2-7
TGCGCCAGCAGCCAAGGGACTTCCCTAAGAGAGCAGTTCTTC	CASSQGTSLREQFF	.	TRBV4-1	.	TRBJ2-1
TGTGCCAGCAGTTACCGGGGGGGCGAGCAGTACTTC	CASSYRGGEQYF	.	TRBV6-5	TRBD2	TRBJ2-7
TGCGCCAGCAGCTTGGCCCGGACATTCTCCTACGAGCAGTACTTC	CASSLARTFSYEQYF	.	TRBV5-1	.	TRBJ2-7
TGTGCCAGCAGCTTTATAGCGGGAGTGGGTGAGCAGTTCTTC	CASSFIAGVGEQFF	.	TRBV11-2	TRBD2	TRBJ2-1
TGTGCCATCAGTGAGGATACAGGGGTTGGCTACACCTTC	CAISEDTGVGYTF	.	TRBV10-3	TRBD1	TRBJ1-2
TGTGCCAGCAGTGAACAGACAGGGGCCTACGAGCAGTACTTC	CASSEQTGAYEQYF	.	TRBV2	TRBD1	TRBJ2-7
TGTGCCAGCAGCTTGGCGTCTAGCGGGAGGACTTCCTACAATGAGCAGTTCTTC	CASSLASSGRTSYNEQFF	.	TRBV5-5	TRBD2	TRBJ2-1
TGTGCCAGCAGCTTGTATAGCGGGAGACTAAGGAGCGGGGAGCTGTTTTTT	CASSLYSGRLRSGELFF	.	TRBV7-2	TRBD2	TRBJ2-2
TGTGCCAGCAGTGAATCGGGTCGCTACACCTTC	CASSESGRYTF	.	TRBV25-1	.	TRBJ1-2
TGTGCCAGCAGAACCGGACACGGGAACACTGAAGCTTTCTTT	CASRTGHGNTEAFF	.	TRBV6-6	.	TRBJ1-1
TGTGCCAGCACCACCGGGACTAGCGGAGGAGAGGACTTC	CASTTGTSGGEDF	.	TRBV5-5	TRBD2	TRBJ2-7
TGTGCCAGCACCAAACAGGGGGCAAGGGATTCACCCCTCCACTTT	CASTKQGARDSPLHF	.	TRBV6-1	TRBD1	TRBJ1-6
TGTGCCAGCAGCGCATGGACTGCTGGAAACACCATATATTTT	CASSAWTAGNTIYF	once	TRBV9	.	TRBJ1-3
TGTGCCAGCAGTCCCACAGGGGTTTCCAATCAGCCCCAGCATTTT	CASSPTGVSNQPQHF	.	TRBV28	TRBD1	TRBJ1-5
TGTGCCAGCAGCTTGGGAGACAGGGTGAACTACGAGCAGTACTTC	CASSLGDRVNYEQYF	.	TRBV5-6	TRBD1	TRBJ2-7
TGTGCCAGCTCACCGCAGGGGACAAATTGGGAGCAGTACTTC	CASSPQGTNWEQYF	.	TRBV18	.	TRBJ2-7
TGTGCCAGCAGTGTGGCGGGAGTTCAAGAGACCCAGTACTTC	CASSVAGVQETQYF	.	TRBV6-1	TRBD2	TRBJ2-5
TGTGCCAGCTCGCGCGAGACTGGGGCCAACGTCCTGACTTTC	CASSRETGANVLTF	.	TRBV18	.	TRBJ2-6
TGCGCCAGCAGCCAAGATTACAGCTTTGCAACTAATGAAAAACTGTTTTTT	CASSQDYSFATNEKLFF	.	TRBV4-3	.	TRBJ1-4
TGTGCCAGCACCCCACGCGGGGGGCCGGGCACTGAAGCTTTCTTT	CASTPRGGPGTEAFF	.	TRBV6-5	.	TRBJ1-1
TGTGCCAGCACCTACGGGACTCAGGCTAATGAAAAACTGTTTTTT	CASTYGTQANEKLFF	.	TRBV2	.	TRBJ1-4
TGTGCCATCACCGAGACGGGGAGCACTGAAGCTTTCTTT	CAITETGSTEAFF	.	TRBV10-3	.	TRBJ1-1
TGTGCCAGCGCACCGAACACTGAAGCTTTCTTT	CASAPNTEAFF	.	TRBV30	.	TRBJ1-1
TGTGCCAGCAGCTTGACAGGGGGCTACACTGAAGCTTTCTTT	CASSLTGGYTEAFF	.	TRBV2	TRBD1	TRBJ1-1
TGTGCCAGCAGCCCGCCCTCCAGGGGAGGGACTGAAGCTTTCTTT	CASSPPSRGGTEAFF	.	TRBV7-6	.	TRBJ1-1
TGTGCCAGCAGCGTAGTAGGACAGTCGATGGGTGAAGCTTTCTTT	CASSVVGQSMGEAFF	.	TRBV9	.	TRBJ1-1
TGTGCCAGCAGTTTCGGGAAAACCTACGAGCAGTACTTC	CASSFGKTYEQYF	.	TRBV27	.	TRBJ2-7
TGCAGCGCGACTAGTTCCGATGAGCAGTTCTTC	CSATSSDEQFF	few	TRBV29-1	.	TRBJ2-1
TGTGCCAGCAGTGAGCGACAGACCTACTATGGCTACACCTTC	CASSERQTYYGYTF	.	TRBV28	.	TRBJ1-2
TGTGCCACCAGCAGAGTAACAGGGGGATTTAGCAATCAGCCCCAGCATTTT	CATSRVTGGFSNQPQHF	.	TRBV15	TRBD1	TRBJ1-5
TGTGCCAGCCTAAATGGACTAGTAGGCTACAATGAGCAGTTCTTC	CASLNGLVGYNEQFF	.	TRBV28	TRBD2	TRBJ2-1
TGTGCCAGCAGCTTAGGGAGCGGGGGGTTCACAGATACGCAGTATTTT	CASSLGSGGFTDTQYF	.	TRBV7-2	TRBD2	TRBJ2-3
TGTGCCAGCTCACCACCGTACAGGGGCACCGGGGAGCTGTTTTTT	CASSPPYRGTGELFF	.	TRBV18	TRBD1	TRBJ2-2
TGTGCCACCAGCGGGAGAGACCGAGGGGGTGAAAAACTGTTTTTT	CATSGRDRGGEKLFF	.	TRBV15	.	TRBJ1-4
TGTGCCAGCAGCTTCGCCGAGACAGCGGGCTACACCTTC	CASSFAETAGYTF	.	TRBV5-4	.	TRBJ1-2
TGTGCCAGCAGCTTAGGGGCAAGCTCTGGAAACACCATATATTTT	CASSLGASSGNTIYF	.	TRBV11-2	.	TRBJ1-3
TGTGCCAGCAGCTGGACAGGGACAAGCTCCTACGAGCAGTACTTC	CASSWTGTSSYEQYF	.	TRBV27	TRBD1	TRBJ2-7
TGTGCCATCAGTGCAAACACTGAAGCTTTCTTT	CAISANTEAFF	once	TRBV10-3	.	TRBJ1-1
TGTGCCAGCAGCCTAAGGGGGCGCAATCAGCCCCAGCATTTT	CASSLRGRNQPQHF	.	TRBV5-8	TRBD1	TRBJ1-5
TGTGCCAGCAGCTTAGGGTCGGAAGGGGATGAAAAACTGTTTTTT	CASSLGSEGDEKLFF	.	TRBV7-9	.	TRBJ1-4